The clone carrying this TCR beta chain was detected ten times or more. Its matching antigen is unknown. This CDR3 is 14 amino acids long. V was clipped by 0 bases and J by 0 bases, with 6 bases between them. Germline V lookup: CDR1 SGHRS, CDR2 YFSETQ. The healthy adult donors were HIV-negative and reported no recent acute infections or vaccinations. The sample comes from a study of shared clonotypes between healthy human individuals. Findings and limits, study-wide: Represented diversity, genetic and exposure-history alike, was limited by few donors.

It was around 320 ng DNA, some 28,000 T cell genomes, that went into each replicate PCR of unsorted PBMC. The method was immunoSEQ multiplex PCR; TCRdb's version includes in-frame clones alone and lacks a portion of them. The top ten clones hold more than 10% of a sample with hundreds of thousands of clones, roughly four fifths of them seen once. The genes are TRBV5-1 and TRBJ1-1; D remains ambiguous. Material for sequencing was PBMCs. The origin of this receptor is a woman in her thirties or forties in good health. Some clones in this sample may be carry-over from other donors' samples. Here the CDR3 DNA reads TGCGCCAGCAGCTTGGGAAGTGTGAACACTGAAGCTTTCTTT. Encoded protein: CASSLGSVNTEAFF.